These T cell receptor beta chains were read from a single sample in a study of T cell repertoires in cytomegalovirus infection. TCRdb re-analysed the reads in MiXCR, keeping a single row per CDR3 protein. Among about 920,000 distinct CDR3 sequences listed, about a third were seen once. No antigen is known for these receptors. Sequenced here: cultured CD8+ T cells from PBMCs, sampled from culture after CMV antigen stimulation. Every receptor here comes from a human donor in good health (CMV status not recorded). Some clones in this sample may be carry-over from other donors' samples. CDR3s leave out the opening cysteine and the closing phenylalanine or tryptophan. Not every row has a clone size; where given, it reads once, few, many or a size class.

V gene	J gene	clone size	CDR3 protein
TRBV9	TRBJ2-5	.	ASTPDGQGIRETQY
TRBV7-6	TRBJ1-3	.	ASTPGTGNTIY
TRBV19	TRBJ1-4	few	ASSPTLSGYPSTNEKLF
TRBV2	TRBJ1-1	.	ASWDRGRRTEAF
TRBV10-3	TRBJ2-5	few	AIRRGGDETQY
TRBV6-6	TRBJ2-1	many	ASSYPVQWAYNEQF
TRBV7-3	TRBJ2-1	few	ASSSTGAGANEQF
TRBV19	TRBJ1-5	.	ASSRDVAQPQH
TRBV7-2	TRBJ2-1	many	ASSPLRFRAHPYNEQF
TRBV6-1	TRBJ2-2	.	ASSEFGDGNTGELF
TRBV20-1	TRBJ2-5	few	SARAFKQDLYQETQY
TRBV6-1	TRBJ1-1	.	ASRPSLWLGSTEAF
TRBV7-2	TRBJ2-1	many	ASSPYGGAVVDTEQF
TRBV12-3/TRBV12-4	TRBJ2-6	few	ASSLVGNGQGSGANVLT
TRBV11-2	TRBJ2-3	.	ASSSTGTGGRSPTDTQY
TRBV6-2/TRBV6-3	TRBJ2-3	.	ASSYSGSGADTQY
TRBV29-1	TRBJ2-1	.	SVDPEANEQF
TRBV15	TRBJ2-7	.	ATSGGQGHHEQY
TRBV12-3/TRBV12-4	TRBJ2-3	many	ASSWADTQY
TRBV5-5	TRBJ1-6	few	ASSLVWDFSSPLH
TRBV18	TRBJ1-1	few	ASSRMREMNTEAF
TRBV10-3	TRBJ2-6	few	ATMSLAGGPKGANVLT
TRBV19	TRBJ2-7	once	ASSIRTDSVYEQY
TRBV7-8	TRBJ1-2	few	ASSPTRTGGGYT
TRBV3-1	TRBJ2-3	few	ASSQDRTAKNGADTQY
TRBV7-8	TRBJ2-3	many	ASSLGRLGTVYTDTQY
TRBV7-6	TRBJ2-6	.	ASSLVRGGDSGANVLT
TRBV2	TRBJ2-1	.	ASSENPILISGYNEQF
TRBV29-1	TRBJ2-1	few	SVLQGNNEQF
TRBV2	TRBJ2-2	few	ASSDLAGTSGPTPGTGELF
TRBV14	TRBJ1-1	.	ASSQYMNTEAF
TRBV4-2	TRBJ2-5	.	ASSQRDGQETQY
TRBV6-5	TRBJ1-2	.	ASSPKRIYGYT